The sequence of this TCR beta chain was determined in a study of T cell repertoires in cytomegalovirus infection. Study context: Shared public TCR beta signatures pointed to both CMV infection and a matching HLA type.

Overall study findings and caveats: HLA-C-restricted, CMV-specific TCR beta clonotypes were dominant ex vivo.

The germline V and J ends were trimmed by 5 bases and 4 bases, with 26 bases remaining between them. The CDR3 length is 18 residues. Per the germline V gene, CDR1 is SGHTA and CDR2 is FQGTGA. This clonotype was counted at least ten times. What it binds is unknown. TCRdb reprocessed the reads with MiXCR, giving one entry per CDR3 protein. The data contain some 240,000 distinct CDR3 sequences, approximately 15% of them singletons. Sequencing was carried out using CD8+ T cells from PBMCs. This TCR came from a human donor in good health (CMV status not recorded). Some clones in this sample may be carry-over from other donors' samples. The J gene is TRBJ1-2, the V gene TRBV7-3, with D unclear. Here the CDR3 reads CASSPEGGGEFISYGYTF. CDR3 DNA: TGTGCCAGCAGCCCCGAGGGTGGTGGGGAGTTTATCTCCTATGGCTACACCTTC. The entire variable domain, with the rest obtained from reference TRBV7-3 and TRBJ1-2, is as follows: GAGVSQTPSNKVTEKGKYVELRCDPISGHTALYWYRQSLGQGPEFLIYFQGTGAADDSGLPNDRFFAVRPEGSVSTLKIQRTERGDSAVYLCASSPEGGGEFISYGYTFGSGTRLTVV.